This T cell receptor (beta chain) was captured in a study of T cell repertoires in cytomegalovirus infection. A note on this clonotype: The antigen is not known.

Per the germline V gene, CDR1 is MNHEY and CDR2 is SVGEGT. V trimming: 4 bases; J trimming: 0 bases; junction bases outside the gene matches: 4. This CDR3 is built from 17 residues. TCRdb passed the reads through MiXCR, listing each CDR3 protein once. The sample shows about a million distinct CDR3 sequences, roughly a third of them seen only once. The specimen comprised cultured CD8+ T cells from PBMCs, sampled from culture after CMV antigen stimulation. This TCR derives from a human donor in good health (CMV status not recorded). Some clones in this sample may be carry-over from other donors' samples. The genes are TRBV6-2 or TRBV6-3 and TRBJ2-1, with TRBD2 matching 12 bases. The CDR3 loop is CASSWTSGASSYNEQFF. CDR3 in DNA: TGTGCCAGCAGTTGGACTAGCGGGGCCAGCTCCTACAATGAGCAGTTCTTC.